This T cell receptor beta chain emerged from a study of molecular identifiers for immune sequencing clone quantification. Findings and limits, study-wide: Over 99% of effector molecules, yet under 1% of naive-cell molecules, were held by clones above 20 RNA copies.

TCRdb fed the PCR reads into MiXCR, producing one record per CDR3 protein. This table has over 600,000 distinct CDR3 sequences, just under 20% appearing once. The sample holds a few counts of this clonotype. The antigen is not known. Sample: naive CD8+ T cells from blood, with Jurkat cell RNA spiked in. The sample's subset: FACS-sorted CD8+CD4-CCR7+CD45RA+ naive T cells. The sequence was collected from a human donor in good health. Some libraries in this study had Jurkat cell RNA spiked in.

DNA of the CDR3: TGTGCCAGCAGGCGACAGGGGCTAGGCTACGAGCAGTACTTC. Translation: CASRRQGLGYEQYF. The V and J genes are TRBV27 and TRBJ2-7, with 8 nucleotides matching TRBD1. This CDR3 is 14 amino acids long. V lost 6 bases, J lost 3 bases, and 7 bases stayed unmatched. Germline CDR1 MNHEY, CDR2 SMNVEV (reference sequence).